The 19 T cell receptor beta chains below all came from one sample that was sequenced in a study of blood T cell repertoires in COVID-19. Profiling relied on immunoSEQ multiplex PCR, and the TCRdb table lists in-frame clones only, not all of them. The sample carries 200,000 to 250,000 clones, roughly 90% recorded once. The specimen was peripheral blood. These receptors all stem from a woman aged 45-65 years with acute or convalescent COVID-19.

The V and J genes are TRBV5-4 and TRBJ2-7, with 8 bases fitting TRBD2. After removal of 0 bases from V and 0 bases from J, the junction contained 5 bases not matched to a gene. Looked up from germline, CDR1 is SGHNT and CDR2 is YYREEE (reference sequence). CDR3 length equals 16 residues. CDR3 bases: TGTGCCAGCAGCTTGGGAATAGCGGGAAACTCCTACGAGCAGTACTTC. Protein sequence: CASSLGIAGNSYEQYF.

A few counts support this clone. This chain uses TRBV3-1 (or the pseudogene TRBV3-2) with TRBJ2-3, with 13 positions matching TRBD2. The length of the CDR3 is 18 residues. The V gene's germline CDR1 is LGHDT and CDR2 YNNKEL (reference sequence). Germline trimming cut 0 bases from V and 2 bases from J; bases unmatched to any gene: 5. CDR3 DNA: TGTGCCAGCAGCCAAGATTTGGGACTAGCGGGATTCACAGATACGCAGTATTTT. Encoded protein: CASSQDLGLAGFTDTQYF.

The gene calls are TRBV6-5 and TRBJ1-4, with D perhaps TRBD1 (6 bases). V was pared by 5 bases and J by 7 bases, with 17 bases between. The germline CDR1 and CDR2 sequences are MNHEY and SVGAGI. This CDR3 is built from 15 residues. The CDR3 protein is CASSLSGGRSEKLFF. CDR3 nucleotides: TGTGCCAGCAGTCTAAGCGGGGGGCGAAGTGAAAAACTGTTTTTT.

V gene TRBV12-3 or TRBV12-4 combines with J gene TRBJ2-3; D remains ambiguous. The CDR3 is 13 amino acids. V lost 7 bases to trimming and J lost 2 bases, with 10 bases between them. The CDR3 spells CASTFQVTDTQYF. The CDR3 nucleotides are TGTGCCAGCACGTTCCAGGTCACAGATACGCAGTATTTT.

The CDR3 DNA sequence: TGTGCCAGTAGTTTCGGGGGGAACACCGGGGAGCTGTTTTTT. Protein sequence: CASSFGGNTGELFF. The V gene is TRBV19, the J gene TRBJ2-2; maybe TRBD2 (6 bases). Between the trimmed V and J ends, which lost 5 bases and 1 base, there was a span of 8 bases. Germline CDR1 reads LNHDA; CDR2 reads SQIVND (reference sequence). The CDR3 has 14 residues.

The genes are TRBV5-4 and TRBJ2-7; 12 bases are a match to TRBD2. V shed 0 bases, J shed 2 bases, and the junction held 3 bases outside the gene matches. The CDR3 is made up of 16 amino acids. Germline-derived CDR1 and CDR2 are SGHNT and YYREEE (reference sequence). DNA for the CDR3: TGTGCCAGCAGCTTGGGACTAGCGGGAGAACCCTACGAGCAGTACTTC. It specifies CASSLGLAGEPYEQYF.

The chain carries TRBV27 and TRBJ2-7, with D possibly matching TRBD1 (7 bases). CDR1 and CDR2 (germline): MNHEY, SMNVEV (reference sequence). CDR3 length: 14 amino acids. V was pared by 5 bases and J by 3 bases, with 14 bases between. CDR3 protein: CASSPRRGHYEQYF. CDR3 in DNA: TGTGCCAGCAGTCCCAGGAGGGGGCACTACGAGCAGTACTTC.

The CDR3 DNA reads TGCGCCAGCAGCCCGGACAGGGAATATGAGCAGTTCTTC. Its protein product is CASSPDREYEQFF. The V call is TRBV5-1, the J call TRBJ2-1; the match to TRBD1 covers 8 bases. V gave up 4 bases and J gave up 8 bases; unmatched junction bases: 5. This CDR3 has 13 residues. The germline CDR1 and CDR2 sequences are SGHRS and YFSETQ.

This clone was recorded only once. The genes are TRBV7-2 and TRBJ2-1; unclear D gene. CDR1 is SGHTA and CDR2 is FQGNSA in the germline V gene. The CDR3 extends over 14 amino acids. V shed 3 bases and J shed 5 bases, with 11 bases lying between them. The CDR3 coding sequence is TGTGCCAGCAGCTTGGGCCCAGCAAACAATGAGCAGTTCTTC. It codes for CASSLGPANNEQFF.

This clone was counted a single time. The gene calls are TRBV4-2 and TRBJ2-1, with 12 nucleotides matching TRBD2. The CDR3 is 16 residues long. The germline CDR1 and CDR2 sequences are LGHNA and YNFKEQ. After removal of 0 bases from V and 7 bases from J, the junction contained 4 bases not matched to a gene. CDR3 sequence (DNA): TGTGCCAGCAGCCAAGACCTAGCGGGGGGGGCTAATGAGCAGTTCTTC. It encodes CASSQDLAGGANEQFF.

The chain has TRBV30 and TRBJ1-5; TRBD1 might be the D (5 bases). This CDR3 is built from 17 residues. The V gene lost 3 bases and the J gene lost 2 bases, with 20 bases spanning the gap. Germline CDR1 reads GTSNPN; CDR2 reads SVGIG (reference sequence). CDR3 DNA sequence: TGTGCCTGGAGGGCAGGACACCCTTTTTTTGGCAATCAGCCCCAGCATTTT. Translated: CAWRAGHPFFGNQPQHF.

This clone was detected once. CDR3 amino acids: CASSQYRGAGQPQHF. CDR3 coding DNA: TGCGCCAGCAGCCAGTACAGGGGGGCAGGACAGCCCCAGCATTTT. The V and J genes are TRBV4-3 and TRBJ1-5; 8 bases agree with TRBD1. This CDR3 comprises 15 residues. J lost 7 bases, V lost 3 bases, and 8 bases had no gene match. Germline CDR1 and CDR2: LGHNA and YSLEER.

The CDR3 DNA sequence: TGTGCCAGCAGGCCGACAGCGCTCTATGGCTACACCTTC. Amino acid sequence: CASRPTALYGYTF. The chain joins TRBV6-5 to TRBJ1-2; possible D gene TRBD1, 5 bases. This CDR3 has 13 residues. The V gene's germline CDR1 is MNHEY and CDR2 SVGAGI. Trimming cost V 6 bases and J 4 bases, with 12 bases left between them.

The chain couples TRBV18 to TRBJ2-5; maybe TRBD1 (5 bases). Germline loops: CDR1 KGHSH, CDR2 LQKENI. This CDR3 has 15 residues. The germline V and J ends were trimmed by 3 bases and 1 base, with 12 bases remaining between them. The CDR3 sequence: CASSPQGHGQETQYF. The CDR3 bases are TGTGCCAGCTCACCCCAAGGACACGGCCAAGAGACCCAGTACTTC.

A single count supports this clone. The V gene is TRBV3-1 (or the pseudogene TRBV3-2), the J gene TRBJ1-6; 11 bases agree with TRBD1. The CDR3 spans 15 residues. Germline trimming cut 4 bases from V and 6 bases from J; bases unmatched to any gene: 2. Germline V gene sequence: CDR1 LGHDT, CDR2 YNNKEL (reference sequence). CDR3 in DNA: TGTGCCAGCAGCCTTGGGACAGGGGGTAATTCACCCCTCCACTTT. Amino acids: CASSLGTGGNSPLHF.

This chain links TRBV19 with TRBJ2-7; 7 bases fit TRBD2. The CDR3 contains 14 residues. CDR1 and CDR2 from the germline V gene are LNHDA and SQIVND (reference sequence). V was pared by 1 base and J by 5 bases, with 5 bases of the junction left unmatched. In nucleotides, the CDR3 is TGTGCCAGTAGTATAGTAGGGAGGGACGACGAGCAGTACTTC. Translated: CASSIVGRDDEQYF.

The chain joins TRBV21-1 to TRBJ1-5; the table's D call of TRBD1 was not tested on the DNA. TRBV21-1 counts as a pseudogene. This CDR3 is built from 19 residues. This CDR3 is CASSKGDPGGRCGNQPQHF. The CDR3 DNA reads TGTGCCAGCAGCAAAGGGGACCCAGGGGGGAGGTGCGGCAATCAGCCCCAGCATTTT.

This clone came up once. The genes are TRBV7-2 and TRBJ1-1, with D perhaps matching TRBD1 (5 bases). This CDR3 contains 15 residues. The V end was cut by 2 bases, the J end by 0 bases, with 10 bases between. Germline V CDR1 and CDR2: SGHTA, FQGNSA. The CDR3 spells CASSLFAGMNTEAFF. DNA of the CDR3: TGTGCCAGCAGCTTATTTGCAGGGATGAACACTGAAGCTTTCTTT.

The chain couples TRBV7-9 to TRBJ1-2; a possible D gene is TRBD1 (5 bases). Trimming shortened V by 2 bases and J by 7 bases, and 8 bases separated the two germline ends. The CDR3 is 12 residues long. The V gene's germline CDR1 is SEHNR and CDR2 FQNEAQ (reference sequence). The CDR3 coding sequence is TGTGCCAGCAGCTTACTTGGGGCTGGCTACACCTTC. This encodes CASSLLGAGYTF.